The rows below give T cell receptor beta chains drawn from one sample of a study of vaccination and CD4 T cells after COVID-19. No antigen has been assigned to these receptors. TCRdb itself ran the PCR reads through MiXCR, one entry per CDR3 protein. The sample holds roughly 15,000 distinct CDR3 sequences; approximately 50% are singletons and the top ten take 15% to 20%. The specimen sequenced was CD4+ T cells from blood, cultured in vitro. The source of these receptors is a human donor who had recovered from COVID-19. Each CDR3 is given with its conserved first and last residue. Some rows have no size entry. The others give once, few or many, or a class for an expanded clone.

V gene: TRBV30
clone size: once
J gene: TRBJ1-1
CDR3 protein: CAWRQEGWNTEAFF

V gene: TRBV6-2/TRBV6-3
clone size: few
J gene: TRBJ1-2
CDR3 protein: CASSSGQYCTF

V gene: TRBV6-1
clone size: few
J gene: TRBJ1-2
CDR3 protein: CASSPSTGGGRYGYTF

V gene: TRBV6-5
clone size: medium-sized
J gene: TRBJ1-1
CDR3 protein: CASSSIRGNTEAFF

V gene: TRBV20-1
clone size: few
J gene: TRBJ2-2
CDR3 protein: CSASGRENTGELFF

V gene: TRBV15
clone size: .
J gene: TRBJ2-2
CDR3 protein: CATSRDLATGELFF

V gene: TRBV14
clone size: .
J gene: TRBJ2-3
CDR3 protein: CASSQFADTQYF

V gene: TRBV2
clone size: few
J gene: TRBJ1-1
CDR3 protein: CASRGGTFRAEAFF

V gene: TRBV28
clone size: .
J gene: TRBJ2-1
CDR3 protein: CASSLYRREQFF

V gene: TRBV23-1
clone size: .
J gene: TRBJ2-7
CDR3 protein: CASDLNSGGGYEQYF

V gene: TRBV7-3
clone size: once
J gene: TRBJ2-1
CDR3 protein: CASSFSGREYNEQFF

V gene: TRBV6-1
clone size: .
J gene: TRBJ2-3
CDR3 protein: CASRRGSRTDTQYF

V gene: TRBV4-2
clone size: .
J gene: TRBJ2-7
CDR3 protein: CASSRLPGSGSYEQYF

V gene: TRBV27
clone size: .
J gene: TRBJ2-4
CDR3 protein: CASSRSGTERNIQYF

V gene: TRBV20-1
clone size: few
J gene: TRBJ1-1
CDR3 protein: CSASRTADTEAFF

V gene: TRBV20-1
clone size: few
J gene: TRBJ2-3
CDR3 protein: CSARLAGLADTQYF

V gene: TRBV27
clone size: few
J gene: TRBJ1-6
CDR3 protein: CASSSAHRISPLHF

V gene: TRBV6-1
clone size: .
J gene: TRBJ1-2
CDR3 protein: CASSKRQGRGGYTF

V gene: TRBV6-1
clone size: .
J gene: TRBJ1-1
CDR3 protein: CASSLTGYTEAFF

V gene: TRBV6-5
clone size: .
J gene: TRBJ2-7
CDR3 protein: CASSSTGRGPSSYEQYF

V gene: TRBV7-2
clone size: few
J gene: TRBJ2-5
CDR3 protein: CASSLGLNQETQYF

V gene: TRBV18
clone size: once
J gene: TRBJ2-3
CDR3 protein: CASSRPATGRYTDTQYF